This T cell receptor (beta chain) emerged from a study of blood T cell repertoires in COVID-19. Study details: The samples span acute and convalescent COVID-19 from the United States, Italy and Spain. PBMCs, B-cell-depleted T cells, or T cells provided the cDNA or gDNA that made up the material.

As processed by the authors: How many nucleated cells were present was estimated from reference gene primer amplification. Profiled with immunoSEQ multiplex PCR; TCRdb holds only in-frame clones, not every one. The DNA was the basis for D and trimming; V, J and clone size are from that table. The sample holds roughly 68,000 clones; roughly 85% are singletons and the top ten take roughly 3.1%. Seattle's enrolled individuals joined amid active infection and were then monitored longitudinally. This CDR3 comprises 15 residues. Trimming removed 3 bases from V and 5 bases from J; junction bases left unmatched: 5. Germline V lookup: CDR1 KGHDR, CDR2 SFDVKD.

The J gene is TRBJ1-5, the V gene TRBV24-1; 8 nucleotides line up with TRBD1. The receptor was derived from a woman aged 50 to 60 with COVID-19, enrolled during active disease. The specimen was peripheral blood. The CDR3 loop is CATSDGQGVYQPQHF. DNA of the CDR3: TGTGCCACCAGTGATGGACAGGGAGTTTATCAGCCCCAGCATTTT.